These 20 T cell receptor beta chains share one sample of origin, sequenced in a study of blood T cell repertoires in COVID-19. Profiling relied on immunoSEQ multiplex PCR, and the TCRdb table lists in-frame clones only, not all of them. The table lists nearly 350,000 clones, about 88% of them singletons. Sequenced: PBMCs or T cells enriched from blood (not recorded which). Receptors originate from a young woman who had recovered from COVID-19.

The chain combines TRBV28 with TRBJ1-6; no firm D call. CDR3 length equals 14 residues. Per the germline V gene, CDR1 is MDHEN and CDR2 is SYDVKM. V gave up 2 bases and J gave up 11 bases, with 13 bases separating them. CDR3 residues: CASSLRVGYPPLHF. DNA of the CDR3: TGTGCCAGCAGTTTACGGGTTGGTTACCCACCCCTCCACTTT.

The rearrangement uses TRBV7-4 and TRBJ2-7, with D possibly matching TRBD2 (5 bases). This CDR3 is 13 amino acids long. Germline CDR1 reads SGHVT; CDR2 reads SQSDAQ. The V gene lost 2 bases and the J gene lost 0 bases, with 5 bases spanning the gap. Here the CDR3 reads CASSLLASYEQYF. The CDR3 bases are TGTGCCAGCAGCTTACTAGCCTCCTACGAGCAGTACTTC.

This chain uses TRBV5-6 with TRBJ1-2; the D gene is possibly TRBD1 (5 bases). Germline V gene lookup returns CDR1 SGHDT and CDR2 YYEEEE. This CDR3 comprises 14 residues. The V gene lost 4 bases and the J gene lost 4 bases, with 14 bases spanning the gap. CDR3 in DNA: TGTGCCAGCAGCCATGAGGGACTGGCCTATGGCTACACCTTC. This gives the protein CASSHEGLAYGYTF.

V gene TRBV10-3 combines with J gene TRBJ2-2, with D possibly matching TRBD1 (5 bases). CDR3 size: 16 residues. Germline V CDR1 and CDR2: ENHRY, SYGVKD. V lost 1 base and J 1 base, leaving 10 bases between the germline ends. This CDR3 reads CAISEFPGQNTGELFF. For the CDR3, the DNA is TGTGCCATCAGTGAGTTCCCAGGACAGAACACCGGGGAGCTGTTTTTT.

Remarks on this clone: The same CDR3 arises from other DNA sequences in this sample as well. V usage is TRBV9 and J usage is TRBJ2-7; 8 bases match TRBD1. The CDR3 has 15 amino acids. In germline, CDR1 is SGDLS, CDR2 YYNGEE. J lost 0 bases, V lost 2 bases, and 4 bases had no gene match. The CDR3 is CASSVGQGYSYEQYF. Here the CDR3 DNA reads TGTGCCAGCAGCGTCGGACAGGGTTACTCCTACGAGCAGTACTTC.

The chain uses TRBV3-1 (or the pseudogene TRBV3-2) and TRBJ1-2, with 8 bases aligning to TRBD1. V was clipped by 2 bases and J by 7 bases; unmatched bases: 6. The CDR3 runs to 14 residues. CDR1 and CDR2 (germline): LGHDT, YNNKEL (reference sequence). DNA for the CDR3: TGTGCCAGCAGCCAACAACAGGGGGTTAGTGGCTACACCTTC. This gives the protein CASSQQQGVSGYTF.

The chain carries TRBV2 and TRBJ2-5, with TRBD2 matching over 7 bases. The CDR3 covers 17 residues. CDR1 and CDR2 (germline): SNHLY, FYNNEI. J was trimmed by 5 bases and V by 0 bases; bases with no gene match: 12. Here the CDR3 reads CASSEAGQGGLWETQYF. The CDR3 bases are TGTGCCAGCAGTGAAGCAGGGCAGGGAGGGTTATGGGAGACCCAGTACTTC.

The chain uses TRBV5-4 and TRBJ2-1; maybe TRBD1 (6 bases). Germline V gene sequence: CDR1 SGHNT, CDR2 YYREEE (reference sequence). Trimming removed 0 bases at V and 6 bases at J, with 16 bases between. The CDR3 runs 16 residues. CDR3 in amino acids: CASSLVGGAGANEQFF. CDR3 DNA: TGTGCCAGCAGCTTGGTTGGGGGCGCTGGCGCCAATGAGCAGTTCTTC.

The chain recombines TRBV30 with TRBJ2-1, with D perhaps TRBD1 (5 bases). Trimming took off 3 bases at V and 2 bases at J, with 14 bases between the two ends. Germline V gives CDR1 GTSNPN, CDR2 SVGIG (reference sequence). The CDR3 is 15 amino acids. The CDR3 here is CAWSKKGAAYNEQFF. DNA of the CDR3: TGTGCCTGGAGCAAAAAAGGGGCGGCCTACAATGAGCAGTTCTTC.

This clone was detected a few times. Germline is not matched at one junction end, which may reflect a read error. The V and J genes are TRBV19 and TRBJ2-7; 8 nucleotides align to TRBD1. The CDR3 extends over 12 amino acids. CDR1 is LNHDA, CDR2 SQIVND, per germline (reference sequence). CDR3 DNA sequence: TGTGCCAGTAGTCGTCAAGGGACAGGTTATTCCTTC. This sequence encodes CASSRQGTGYSF.

The chain uses TRBV3-1 (or the pseudogene TRBV3-2) and TRBJ2-7, with D maybe TRBD2 (5 bases). Trimming cost V 1 base and J 5 bases, with 12 bases left between them. Germline CDR1 and CDR2: LGHDT and YNNKEL (reference sequence). CDR3 size: 14 residues. This CDR3 is CASSQVVDLHEQYF. CDR3 in DNA: TGTGCCAGCAGCCAAGTTGTGGACTTACACGAGCAGTACTTC.

This chain links TRBV6-5 with TRBJ1-1; the match to TRBD1 covers 9 bases. The CDR3 is made up of 15 amino acids. In germline, CDR1 is MNHEY, CDR2 SVGAGI. J lost 1 base, V lost 2 bases, and 2 bases had no gene match. The CDR3 coding sequence is TGTGCCAGCAGTTACCGGGGACAGGGGAACACTGAAGCTTTCTTT. This encodes CASSYRGQGNTEAFF.

The V and J genes are TRBV28 and TRBJ2-7; D perhaps matches TRBD1 (6 bases). V lost 3 bases to trimming and J lost 2 bases, with 14 bases between them. Germline CDR1 MDHEN, CDR2 SYDVKM. This CDR3 is 15 amino acids long. The CDR3 protein is CASSFPGAIPYEQYF. DNA for the CDR3: TGTGCCAGCAGTTTCCCAGGGGCAATCCCCTACGAGCAGTACTTC.

This clone was recorded only once. The rearrangement uses TRBV25-1 and TRBJ2-3; D might be TRBD1 (5 bases). This CDR3 is 15 amino acids long. V was shortened by 4 bases and J by 3 bases, with 14 bases between the two germline ends. Germline V gene lookup returns CDR1 MGHDK and CDR2 SYGVNS. DNA for the CDR3: TGTGCCAGCAGTGTGGGCAGGGTGATTACAGATACGCAGTATTTT. Translated, it gives CASSVGRVITDTQYF. The full variable domain, its missing parts supplied by reference TRBV25-1 and TRBJ2-3, is EADIYQTPRYLVIGTGKKITLECSQTMGHDKMYWYQQDPGMELHLIHYSYGVNSTEKGDLSSESTVSRIRTEHFPLTLESARPSHTSQYLCASSVGRVITDTQYFGPGTRLTVL.

The chain recombines TRBV7-9 with TRBJ2-1, with TRBD1 identical over 8 bases. CDR3 size: 16 residues. Trimming cost V 4 bases and J 8 bases; bases outside gene matches: 13. The V gene's germline CDR1 is SEHNR and CDR2 FQNEAQ (reference sequence). CDR3 sequence (DNA): TGTGCCAGCAGCTCAAGCCAGGGGGCGAGAATCCATGAGCAGTTCTTC. Protein sequence: CASSSSQGARIHEQFF.

The V gene is TRBV2, the J gene TRBJ2-3; 12 bases line up with TRBD1. The CDR3 is 15 amino acids. Germline loops: CDR1 SNHLY, CDR2 FYNNEI. J lost 1 base, V lost 8 bases, and 4 bases had no gene match. For the CDR3, the DNA is TGTGCCAGCGGGACAGGGGGCGCCGGCACAGATACGCAGTATTTT. Translated: CASGTGGAGTDTQYF.

V usage is TRBV15 and J usage is TRBJ1-2; TRBD1 matches 10 bases. This CDR3 has 14 amino acids. J gave up 5 bases and V 8 bases, and 8 bases lay outside the gene matches. Germline V gene sequence: CDR1 LNHNV, CDR2 YYDKDF (reference sequence). CDR3 DNA: TGTGCCACCGTCAGGGACAGGGGTCCTTATGGCTACACCTTC. Translated, it gives CATVRDRGPYGYTF.

The rearrangement links TRBV12-5 to TRBJ2-3; 7 bases fit TRBD2. J was trimmed by 3 bases and V by 4 bases; bases with no gene match: 4. The germline gives CDR1 LGHNT, CDR2 FRNRAP. CDR3 size: 14 residues. In DNA form, the CDR3 reads TGTGCTAGTGGTTCGGGGGAGGGGACAGATACGCAGTATTTT. This sequence encodes CASGSGEGTDTQYF.

This rearrangement joins TRBV10-3 to TRBJ1-2, with D possibly TRBD1 on 6 matching bases. V lost 4 bases, J lost 4 bases, and 13 bases lay in between. The CDR3 runs to 14 residues. Germline V gene data show CDR1 as ENHRY and CDR2 as SYGVKD. CDR3 DNA: TGTGCCATCAGTGTGGGGGACACTGGCTATGGCTACACCTTC. Its translation: CAISVGDTGYGYTF.

V and J are TRBV2 and TRBJ1-2, with D possibly TRBD1 on 5 matching bases. The CDR3 sequence is 14 residues long. V shed 1 base and J shed 2 bases, with 8 bases lying between them. Looked up from germline, CDR1 is SNHLY and CDR2 is FYNNEI. In nucleotides, the CDR3 is TGTGCCAGCAGTGAAGGGGGCCTAAACTATGGCTACACCTTC. It yields the protein CASSEGGLNYGYTF.